The 24 T cell receptor beta chains below all came from one sample that was sequenced in a study of shared clonotypes between healthy human individuals. Assay used: immunoSEQ multiplex PCR; TCRdb lists only in-frame clones, some missing. The table records 450,000 to 500,000 clones, 60% to 85% of them present only once. The sequenced material came from PBMCs. These receptors were obtained from a woman aged 40 to 49 in good health. Some clones in this sample may be carry-over from other donors' samples.

This clone has a single count. Just one base apart from a much larger clone, this may be a read error. Distinct nucleotide sequences in the sample also encode this CDR3. V usage is TRBV18 and J usage is TRBJ2-7, with D perhaps matching TRBD1 or TRBD2 (5 bases each). Germline CDR1 KGHSH, CDR2 LQKENI. CDR3 length: 16 residues. Trimming shortened V by 1 base and J by 2 bases, and 15 bases separated the two germline ends. The CDR3 coding sequence is TGTGCCAGCTCACCACAGGGTTTGGGGGATACCTACGAGCAGTACTTC. It specifies CASSPQGLGDTYEQYF.

The rearrangement joins TRBV29-1 to TRBJ2-1; 13 positions match TRBD2. The V and J ends lost 0 bases and 0 bases, in that order; junction bases with no gene match: 8. CDR1 is SQVTM, CDR2 ANQGSEA, per germline. The CDR3 has 19 amino acids. The CDR3 nucleotides read TGCAGCGTTGAAGACCAGGGACTAGCGGGACATTACTCCTACAATGAGCAGTTCTTC. Protein sequence: CSVEDQGLAGHYSYNEQFF.

This chain joins TRBV10-2 and TRBJ1-4; D uncertain. Trimming removed 3 bases at V and 8 bases at J, with 10 bases between. This CDR3 spans 13 amino acids. From germline, CDR1 is WSHSY and CDR2 SAAADI. The CDR3 nucleotides read TGCGCCAGCAGTGAACATGGATGGGAAAAACTGTTTTTT. Protein product: CASSEHGWEKLFF.

Concerning this clone: A read error is the likely source, as a far larger clone sits one nucleotide away. The sample carries other DNA sequences with the same CDR3. J is TRBJ1-1 and V is TRBV5-1; D gene unclear. V was shortened by 3 bases and J by 6 bases, with 18 bases between the two germline ends. Germline CDR1 reads SGHRS; CDR2 reads YFSETQ. CDR3 length: 15 amino acids. The CDR3 nucleotides read TGCGCCAGCAGCTGGGCAGTTGACGGCCTGTCTGAAGCTTTCTTT. Its protein product is CASSWAVDGLSEAFF.

The sample holds a few counts of this clone. The sample has other DNA sequences that encode this CDR3 too. The J gene is TRBJ1-4, the V gene TRBV5-4; 10 bases agree with TRBD1. Unmatched junction bases numbered 3, after V lost 4 bases and J lost 6 bases. The CDR3 has 14 residues. Germline lookup yields CDR1 SGHNT and CDR2 YYREEE (reference sequence). The chain's CDR3 is CASSAGTGDEKLFF. The CDR3 DNA is TGTGCCAGCAGCGCCGGGACAGGGGATGAAAAACTGTTTTTT.

The chain couples TRBV2 to TRBJ1-4, with TRBD1 identical over 7 bases. Losses at the gene ends were 7 bases for V and 8 bases for J; bases not matched to a gene: 7. This CDR3 is built from 13 residues. Germline lookup yields CDR1 SNHLY and CDR2 FYNNEI. The CDR3 DNA follows: TGTGCCAGCAACTACAGGGGTGAGGAAAAACTGTTTTTT. Amino acid sequence: CASNYRGEEKLFF.

V and J are TRBV28 and TRBJ1-2, with D possibly TRBD1 on 6 matching bases. Looked up from germline, CDR1 is MDHEN and CDR2 is SYDVKM. The CDR3 has 13 residues. The V end was cut by 4 bases, the J end by 10 bases, with 16 bases between. CDR3 in amino acids: CASSSSGATPYTF. The CDR3 bases are TGTGCCAGCAGTTCCTCAGGGGCGACCCCCTACACCTTC.

This clone was detected a few times. One junction end does not reproduce the germline sequence, and a read error may be involved. The chain is built from TRBV10-3 and TRBJ1-2; D is uncertain. CDR1 ENHRY and CDR2 SYGVKD come from the germline V gene. The CDR3 consists of 12 residues. CDR3: CAISDSEGGHTF. The CDR3, as DNA: TGTGCCATCAGTGACTCCGAGGGTGGCCACACCTTC.

The V and J genes are TRBV9 and TRBJ2-1, with a weak D call TRBD1 (6 bases). This CDR3 has 13 amino acids. Trimming left V 0 bases short and J 9 bases short, with 10 bases between. The germline V gene has CDR1 SGDLS and CDR2 YYNGEE. The CDR3 here is CASSVVQGAEQFF. In DNA form, the CDR3 reads TGTGCCAGCAGCGTAGTACAGGGTGCTGAGCAGTTCTTC.

The chain joins TRBV5-1 to TRBJ2-3; D uncertain. Germline CDR1 SGHRS, CDR2 YFSETQ. V was trimmed by 0 bases and J by 3 bases, leaving 8 bases between them. The CDR3 extends over 14 amino acids. Here the CDR3 DNA reads TGCGCCAGCAGCTTGGGGGTTCAGACAGATACGCAGTATTTT. The encoded protein is CASSLGVQTDTQYF.

J is TRBJ2-6 and V is TRBV6-1; D unresolved. This CDR3 comprises 16 residues. V lost 2 bases to trimming and J lost 0 bases, with 8 bases between them. The germline gives CDR1 MNHNS, CDR2 SASEGT. CDR3 coding DNA: TGTGCCAGCAGTGAAAAGGTTTACTCTGGGGCCAACGTCCTGACTTTC. This codes for CASSEKVYSGANVLTF.

In its sample, this clone was seen once. The CDR3 protein is CASSIGASTDTQYF. CDR3 coding DNA: TGTGCCAGTAGTATAGGGGCTAGCACAGATACGCAGTATTTT. The rearrangement joins TRBV19 to TRBJ2-3, with D hard to call. Deletions cut 1 base from V and 0 bases from J, with 5 bases between. CDR3 length: 14 amino acids. Looked up from germline, CDR1 is LNHDA and CDR2 is SQIVND (reference sequence).

The J gene is TRBJ2-7, the V gene TRBV7-8; 9 bases map to TRBD1. The CDR3 loop spans 16 amino acids. With 4 bases clipped from V and 2 bases from J, the junction kept 9 bases outside the gene matches. Per the germline V gene, CDR1 is SGHVS and CDR2 is FQNEAQ. CDR3 bases: TGTGCCAGCAGCTCCCCTCGGACAGGGGCAACCTACGAGCAGTACTTC. This encodes CASSSPRTGATYEQYF.

V and J are TRBV15 and TRBJ2-2; D is perhaps TRBD1 (6 bases). From germline, CDR1 is LNHNV and CDR2 YYDKDF (reference sequence). CDR3 length equals 15 residues. Trimming removed 6 bases from V and 3 bases from J, with 14 bases in between. The CDR3 is CATSEGVGDTGELFF. CDR3 coding DNA: TGTGCCACCAGTGAGGGGGTCGGTGACACCGGGGAGCTGTTTTTT.

The chain uses TRBV11-2 and TRBJ2-2, with 9 nucleotides matching TRBD1. J lost 4 bases, V lost 4 bases, and 4 bases had no gene match. CDR1 SGHAT and CDR2 FQNNGV come from the germline V gene. This CDR3 comprises 15 residues. This CDR3 reads CASSYNRGRTGELFF. CDR3 DNA sequence: TGTGCCAGCAGCTACAACAGGGGGCGCACCGGGGAGCTGTTTTTT.

The chain carries TRBV7-9 and TRBJ1-1, with unresolved D. The germline V gene encodes CDR1 SEHNR and CDR2 FQNEAQ (reference sequence). The CDR3 contains 13 residues. Between the trimmed V and J ends, which lost 4 bases and 0 bases, there was a span of 6 bases. CDR3 sequence: CASSSQMNTEAFF. CDR3 in DNA: TGTGCCAGCAGCTCACAGATGAACACTGAAGCTTTCTTT.

This sequence joins TRBV28 and TRBJ2-3; D is perhaps TRBD2 (6 bases). Germline CDR1 is MDHEN and CDR2 is SYDVKM. Trimming removed 6 bases at V and 4 bases at J, with 11 bases between. This CDR3 comprises 13 residues. The CDR3 DNA reads TGTGCCAGCAGGTCGGCGGGACCAGATACGCAGTATTTT. This sequence encodes CASRSAGPDTQYF.

The chain joins TRBV7-9 to TRBJ2-2; 10 bases align to TRBD1. J was trimmed by 5 bases and V by 5 bases; bases with no gene match: 5. The germline gives CDR1 SEHNR, CDR2 FQNEAQ (reference sequence). The CDR3 runs to 15 residues. CDR3 sequence (DNA): TGTGCCAGCAGCCTGCGACAGGGGGCTACCGGGGAGCTGTTTTTT. Amino acid sequence: CASSLRQGATGELFF.

The V and J genes are TRBV2 and TRBJ2-1; 9 bases agree with TRBD2. The CDR3 contains 15 residues. Germline V gene lookup returns CDR1 SNHLY and CDR2 FYNNEI. V was clipped by 3 bases and J by 7 bases; unmatched bases: 7. The CDR3 protein is CASSDGTSYENEQFF. The CDR3, as DNA: TGTGCCAGCAGTGATGGGACTAGCTACGAAAATGAGCAGTTCTTC.

In its sample, this clone was seen once. V usage is TRBV18 and J usage is TRBJ1-5; 8 bases match TRBD1. The ends lost 2 bases at V and 5 bases at J; junction bases unmatched: 5. The germline V gene has CDR1 KGHSH and CDR2 LQKENI. This CDR3 is 15 amino acids long. The CDR3 here is CASSPDRGWDQPQHF. In nucleotides, the CDR3 is TGTGCCAGCTCACCAGACAGGGGATGGGATCAGCCCCAGCATTTT.

For the CDR3, the DNA is TGTGCCAGCAGCTTAGAAGGGGCGCAGTATTTT. Its translation: CASSLEGAQYF. This chain joins TRBV7-9 and TRBJ2-3, with a tentative D call TRBD1 (5 bases). The V gene's germline CDR1 is SEHNR and CDR2 FQNEAQ (reference sequence). The germline V and J ends were trimmed by 1 base and 10 bases, with 6 bases remaining between them. This CDR3 comprises 11 residues.

This clone was detected only a few times. The chain has TRBV7-2 and TRBJ2-6, with D perhaps assigned TRBD1 or TRBD2 (5 bases each). The CDR3 is 16 amino acids. Germline assignment: CDR1 SGHTA and CDR2 FQGNSA. Trimming took off 2 bases at V and 0 bases at J, with 8 bases between the two ends. The CDR3 region has the DNA TGTGCCAGCAGCTTATGGGGGAGCTCTGGGGCCAACGTCCTGACTTTC. This sequence encodes CASSLWGSSGANVLTF. Based on the CDR3 plus reference TRBV7-2 and TRBJ2-6, the full variable domain is GAGVSQSPSNKVTEKGKDVELRCDPISGHTALYWYRQSLGQGLEFLIYFQGNSAPDKSGLPSDRFSAERTGGSVSTLTIQRTQQEDSAVYLCASSLWGSSGANVLTFGAGSRLTVL.

A note on this clone: Other DNA sequences in the same sample also yield this CDR3. The V and J genes are TRBV18 and TRBJ2-7, with no clear D. CDR1 and CDR2 (germline): KGHSH, LQKENI. The length of the CDR3 is 12 residues. Trimming shortened V by 4 bases and J by 0 bases, and 4 bases separated the two germline ends. CDR3 sequence: CASSRDSYEQYF. The CDR3 nucleotides are TGTGCCAGCTCACGGGACTCCTACGAGCAGTACTTC. The whole variable domain, filled in from reference TRBV18 and TRBJ2-7, reads NAGVMQNPRHLVRRRGQEARLRCSPMKGHSHVYWYRQLPEEGLKFMVYLQKENIIDESGMPKERFSAEFPKEGPSILRIQQVVRGDSAAYFCASSRDSYEQYFGPGTRLTVT.

This clone was observed a handful of times. The chain links TRBV5-1 to TRBJ1-3, with 8 bases matching TRBD1. CDR1 and CDR2 from the germline V gene are SGHRS and YFSETQ. V was pared by 10 bases and J by 1 base, with 7 bases of the junction left unmatched. The CDR3 is 14 residues long. CDR3: CASTQGASGNTIYF. CDR3 nucleotide sequence: TGCGCCTCGACCCAGGGGGCATCTGGAAACACCATATATTTT. Full variable domain (rest looked up from reference TRBV5-1 and TRBJ1-3): KAGVTQTPRYLIKTRGQQVTLSCSPISGHRSVSWYQQTPGQGLQFLFEYFSETQRNKGNFPGRFSGRQFSNSRSEMNVSTLELGDSALYLCASTQGASGNTIYFGEGSWLTVV.